These 23 T cell receptor beta chains share one sample of origin, sequenced in a study of blood T cell repertoires in COVID-19. Here immunoSEQ multiplex PCR was the method, and the copy in TCRdb shows in-frame clones only, minus some. The sample yields around 99,000 clones, around 81% seen once. Sequencing used peripheral blood. The origin of the receptors is a man in his forties or fifties who had recovered from COVID-19.

CDR3: CASRGGANEQFF. In DNA form, the CDR3 reads TGTGCCAGCAGAGGGGGGGCAAATGAGCAGTTCTTC. The chain couples TRBV9 to TRBJ2-1; D perhaps matches TRBD2 (7 bases). CDR3 size: 12 residues. V was cut by 5 bases and J by 7 bases, with 10 bases left in between. From germline, CDR1 is SGDLS and CDR2 YYNGEE.

The DNA of the CDR3 is TGTGCCAGCAGCTGGGACAGTGGGTCCTACAATGAGCAGTTCTTC. Its protein product is CASSWDSGSYNEQFF. This chain links TRBV7-2 with TRBJ2-1; 7 bases fit TRBD1. Losses at the gene ends were 4 bases for V and 1 base for J; bases not matched to a gene: 4. The CDR3 runs to 15 residues. Germline V CDR1 and CDR2: SGHTA, FQGNSA.

J is TRBJ2-7 and V is TRBV5-4, with 14 positions matching TRBD2. The CDR3 runs 15 residues. J lost 7 bases, V lost 4 bases, and 7 bases had no gene match. CDR1 and CDR2 (germline): SGHNT, YYREEE (reference sequence). The CDR3 protein is CASSEGLAGVQEQYF. The CDR3 DNA sequence: TGTGCCAGCAGCGAGGGACTAGCGGGAGTGCAAGAGCAGTACTTC.

The chain couples TRBV2 to TRBJ1-6, with D possibly being TRBD1 (6 bases). The CDR3 covers 14 residues. Trimming took off 8 bases at V and 11 bases at J, with 19 bases between the two ends. Per the germline V gene, CDR1 is SNHLY and CDR2 is FYNNEI. The CDR3 reads CASLPHRDGAPLHF. The CDR3 DNA reads TGTGCCAGCCTTCCGCACAGGGATGGTGCACCCCTCCACTTT.

The table lists this clone with a few counts. This chain links TRBV18 with TRBJ2-7; 7 nucleotides match TRBD1. This CDR3 has 14 amino acids. Trimming cost V 3 bases and J 2 bases; bases outside gene matches: 4. Germline lookup yields CDR1 KGHSH and CDR2 LQKENI. CDR3 sequence reads: CASSPPGQTYEQYF. The CDR3 DNA is TGTGCCAGCTCACCCCCGGGACAGACCTACGAGCAGTACTTC.

The genes are TRBV7-3 and TRBJ1-5; 8 positions match TRBD1. Trimming cost V 1 base and J 7 bases; bases outside gene matches: 15. The CDR3 length is 18 residues. Per germline, CDR1 SGHTA and CDR2 FQGTGA. The DNA for the CDR3 is TGTGCCAGCAGCTTAAATTTTGGGGTTGACAGGGGAGAACAGCCCCAGCATTTT. This sequence encodes CASSLNFGVDRGEQPQHF. The full variable domain, in which reference TRBV7-3 and TRBJ1-5 provide the parts outside the CDR3, is GAGVSQTPSNKVTEKGKYVELRCDPISGHTALYWYRQSLGQGPEFLIYFQGTGAADDSGLPNDRFFAVRPEGSVSTLKIQRTERGDSAVYLCASSLNFGVDRGEQPQHFGDGTRLSIL.

The V call is TRBV29-1, the J call TRBJ2-5; 9 bases fit TRBD1. J lost 1 base, V lost 5 bases, and 5 bases had no gene match. Germline CDR1 SQVTM, CDR2 ANQGSEA. This CDR3 has 14 amino acids. The CDR3 sequence: CSVQPGQGQETQYF. The CDR3 nucleotides read TGCAGCGTTCAACCGGGACAGGGCCAAGAGACCCAGTACTTC.

This clone was seen a single time. The rearrangement joins TRBV19 to TRBJ1-5, with D maybe TRBD1 (5 bases). This CDR3 region has 15 residues. Germline V lookup: CDR1 LNHDA, CDR2 SQIVND (reference sequence). V lost 7 bases and J 3 bases, leaving 16 bases between the germline ends. The chain's CDR3 is CASTPYGTFNQPQHF. As DNA, the CDR3 is TGTGCCAGTACCCCATACGGGACTTTCAATCAGCCCCAGCATTTT.

V and J are TRBV4-3 and TRBJ2-7; 14 bases are shared with TRBD2. CDR1 and CDR2 (germline): LGHNA, YSLEER. The CDR3 totals 19 residues. V was clipped by 3 bases and J by 3 bases; unmatched bases: 13. CDR3 in DNA: TGCGCCAGCAGCCACCCGTCCGGGACTAGCGGGGGTTGTGTCTACGAGCAGTACTTC. Protein product: CASSHPSGTSGGCVYEQYF.

The rearrangement joins TRBV6-5 to TRBJ2-1, with 9 bases fitting TRBD1. J was trimmed by 5 bases and V by 4 bases; bases with no gene match: 6. The V gene's germline CDR1 is MNHEY and CDR2 SVGAGI. CDR3 length: 15 amino acids. The CDR3 is CASSFRDRANNEQFF. The DNA for the CDR3 is TGTGCCAGCAGTTTCCGGGACAGGGCCAACAATGAGCAGTTCTTC.

The chain is built from TRBV9 and TRBJ2-3, with 7 bases that match TRBD1. With 2 bases clipped from V and 6 bases from J, the junction kept 3 bases outside the gene matches. The CDR3 spans 13 residues. Germline V gene sequence: CDR1 SGDLS, CDR2 YYNGEE. CDR3 loop: CASSVVQGDTQYF. The CDR3 DNA sequence: TGTGCCAGCAGCGTGGTACAGGGGGATACGCAGTATTTT.

This rearrangement joins TRBV28 to TRBJ2-1, with TRBD2 as a possible D gene (6 bases). V was trimmed by 6 bases and J by 9 bases, leaving 12 bases between them. Germline CDR1 is MDHEN and CDR2 is SYDVKM. The CDR3 loop spans 12 amino acids. CDR3 loop: CASSLLGGEQFF. CDR3 in DNA: TGTGCCAGCAGCCTATTGGGGGGTGAGCAGTTCTTC.

This clone came up once. The identical CDR3 is also encoded by other nucleotide sequences in the sample. This chain joins TRBV5-1 and TRBJ1-2; the D is unclear. The CDR3 is 14 amino acids. Trimming shortened V by 0 bases and J by 0 bases, and 6 bases separated the two germline ends. Looked up from germline, CDR1 is SGHRS and CDR2 is YFSETQ. CDR3 DNA: TGCGCCAGCAGCTTGGACGGTGCTAACTATGGCTACACCTTC. This translates into CASSLDGANYGYTF.

The CDR3 DNA is TGTGCCTGGAGTGTATCAGGGGACTATGGCTACACCTTC. Translating it yields CAWSVSGDYGYTF. The gene calls are TRBV30 and TRBJ1-2; tentative D call: TRBD1 (6 bases). Germline loops: CDR1 GTSNPN, CDR2 SVGIG (reference sequence). Between the trimmed V and J ends, which lost 0 bases and 3 bases, there was a span of 8 bases. This CDR3 has 13 residues.

The genes are TRBV6-4 and TRBJ1-2; D is possibly TRBD1 (5 bases). The CDR3 consists of 13 residues. V was shortened by 5 bases and J by 7 bases, with 14 bases between the two germline ends. Germline V gives CDR1 MRHNA, CDR2 SNTAGT. CDR3 DNA: TGTGCCAGCAGTCCCACGGGGGGGTTTGGCTACACCTTC. It specifies CASSPTGGFGYTF.

This clone was seen once. The chain couples TRBV28 to TRBJ2-2; 7 bases fit TRBD2. V gave up 5 bases and J gave up 6 bases; unmatched junction bases: 12. The CDR3 is 16 residues long. Germline-derived CDR1 and CDR2 are MDHEN and SYDVKM. CDR3: CASSLVLAFEAGELFF. The CDR3 DNA follows: TGTGCCAGCAGTCTCGTACTAGCGTTCGAGGCCGGGGAGCTGTTTTTT.

The chain recombines TRBV10-3 with TRBJ2-3, with D uncertain. V was trimmed by 3 bases and J by 0 bases, leaving 7 bases between them. The V gene's germline CDR1 is ENHRY and CDR2 SYGVKD. CDR3 length equals 14 residues. DNA for the CDR3: TGTGCCATCAGTGACAACGGGAGCACAGATACGCAGTATTTT. Its translation is CAISDNGSTDTQYF.

The CDR3 DNA reads TGTGCCAGCAGCCGCCGGGACAGGATAACAACTAATGAAAAACTGTTTTTT. It translates to CASSRRDRITTNEKLFF. The rearrangement joins TRBV11-2 to TRBJ1-4; 8 bases align to TRBD1. Trimming at V came to 5 bases and at J to 0 bases, leaving 8 bases not matched to a gene. CDR3 length: 17 amino acids. CDR1 SGHAT and CDR2 FQNNGV come from the germline V gene.

This clone was observed a few times. V usage is TRBV19 and J usage is TRBJ1-5, with D uncertain. The V and J ends lost 4 bases and 2 bases respectively, with 15 bases between them. The CDR3 is 16 amino acids. Germline values: CDR1 LNHDA, CDR2 SQIVND (reference sequence). The CDR3 reads CASSTLSGLGNQPQHF. DNA for the CDR3: TGTGCCAGTAGTACTCTTTCGGGGTTAGGCAATCAGCCCCAGCATTTT.

J is TRBJ1-4 and V is TRBV9, with TRBD1 identical over 9 bases. Germline trimming cut 3 bases from V and 6 bases from J; bases unmatched to any gene: 6. This CDR3 comprises 15 residues. Germline lookup yields CDR1 SGDLS and CDR2 YYNGEE. CDR3 DNA: TGTGCCAGCAGCGACCCGGACAGGGGATATGAAAAACTGTTTTTT. Translating it yields CASSDPDRGYEKLFF. Full variable domain (missing parts from reference TRBV9 and TRBJ1-4): DSGVTQTPKHLITATGQRVTLRCSPRSGDLSVYWYQQSLDQGLQFLIQYYNGEERAKGNILERFSAQQFPDLHSELNLSSLELGDSALYFCASSDPDRGYEKLFFGSGTQLSVL.

The chain is built from TRBV27 and TRBJ1-1; 7 bases match TRBD1. V shed 5 bases, J shed 2 bases, and the junction held 2 bases outside the gene matches. From germline, CDR1 is MNHEY and CDR2 SMNVEV (reference sequence). The CDR3 runs 13 residues. Written as DNA, the CDR3 is TGTGCCAGCAGTGGGACAGTAAACACTGAAGCTTTCTTT. Amino acids: CASSGTVNTEAFF.

The chain recombines TRBV24-1 with TRBJ2-1; 13 nucleotides match TRBD2. V was pared by 4 bases and J by 4 bases, with 3 bases of the junction left unmatched. The germline V gene has CDR1 KGHDR and CDR2 SFDVKD. CDR3 length: 16 residues. CDR3 sequence: CATSDPTSGRYNEQFF. Here the CDR3 DNA reads TGTGCCACCAGTGACCCGACTAGCGGGAGGTACAATGAGCAGTTCTTC.

The V and J genes are TRBV6-5 and TRBJ2-2; perhaps TRBD1 as D (5 bases). CDR1 MNHEY and CDR2 SVGAGI come from the germline V gene. V lost 2 bases and J 6 bases, leaving 7 bases between the germline ends. The CDR3 sequence is 13 residues long. The CDR3: CASSYAGSGELFF. CDR3 sequence (DNA): TGTGCCAGCAGTTACGCAGGGTCCGGGGAGCTGTTTTTT.